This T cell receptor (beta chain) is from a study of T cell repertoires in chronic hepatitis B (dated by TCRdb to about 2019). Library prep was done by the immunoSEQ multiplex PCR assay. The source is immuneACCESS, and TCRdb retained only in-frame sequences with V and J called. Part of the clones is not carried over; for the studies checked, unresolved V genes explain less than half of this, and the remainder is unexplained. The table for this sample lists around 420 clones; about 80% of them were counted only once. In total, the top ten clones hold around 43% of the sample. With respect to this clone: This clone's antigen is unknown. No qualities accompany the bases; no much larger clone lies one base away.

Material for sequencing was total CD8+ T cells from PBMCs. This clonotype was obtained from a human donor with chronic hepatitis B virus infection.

The CDR3 has the sequence CAWSVGRDTTSTDTQYF. The DNA reads TGTGCCTGGAGTGTAGGGCGGGACACAACTAGCACAGATACGCAGTATTTT. This receptor chain uses TRBV30 and TRBJ2-3; the D gene is possibly TRBD1 or TRBD2, each agreeing over 6 bases. As encoded in the germline V gene (reference sequence), CDR1 is GTSNPN while CDR2 is SVGIG. Relative to germline, V is 0 bases shorter and J is 0 bases shorter, with 16 bases between their ends. From the cysteine through the phenylalanine, the CDR3 covers 17 amino acids. The read is trimmed to its CDR3 DNA, 51 bases read in frame from base 1.